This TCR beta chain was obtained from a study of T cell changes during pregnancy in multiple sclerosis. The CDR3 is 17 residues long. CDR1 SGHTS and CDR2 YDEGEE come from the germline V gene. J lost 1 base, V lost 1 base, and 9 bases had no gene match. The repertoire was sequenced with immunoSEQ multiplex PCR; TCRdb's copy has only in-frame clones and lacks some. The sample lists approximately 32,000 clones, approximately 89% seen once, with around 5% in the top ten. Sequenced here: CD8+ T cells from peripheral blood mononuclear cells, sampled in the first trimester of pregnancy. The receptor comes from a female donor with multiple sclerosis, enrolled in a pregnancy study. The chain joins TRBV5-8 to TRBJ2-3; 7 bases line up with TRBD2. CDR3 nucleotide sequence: TGTGCCAGCAGCTTGTCTTGGCGGGAGAGGGGCACAGATACGCAGTATTTT. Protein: CASSLSWRERGTDTQYF.